These 15 T cell receptor beta chains originate from one sample sequenced in a study. TCRdb recomputed calls from the 5' RACE reads with MiXCR, one row per CDR3 protein. This sample has about 40,000 distinct CDR3 sequences, with roughly 21% found just once. Treg sorting used a CD4+CD25+CD127-/low gate. What was sequenced was Tregs sorted from blood. These TCRs come from a female donor with breast cancer.

In this sample, this clonotype turned up once. A much larger clone differs from this one at a single base, so this may be a read error. The CDR3 does not close with the conserved phenylalanine or tryptophan, likely indicating a read error. CDR3 region: CASSLDLAGAGYEQYS. The CDR3 nucleotides are TGTGCCAGCAGTCTTGACCTAGCGGGAGCAGGCTACGAGCAGTACTCC. The J gene is TRBJ2-7, the V gene TRBV12-3 or TRBV12-4, with 10 positions matching TRBD2. This CDR3 contains 16 residues. The trim removed 5 bases at V and 3 bases at J, leaving 10 bases unmatched.

This clonotype occurred a few times. The chain links TRBV7-3 to TRBJ2-1; 10 bases are a match to TRBD2. Looked up from germline, CDR1 is SGHTA and CDR2 is FQGTGA. This CDR3 has 16 amino acids. Trimming took 5 bases from V and 7 from J; bases not matched to a gene: 11. CDR3: CASSPIAGGISNEQFF. CDR3 nucleotides: TGTGCCAGCAGCCCCATAGCGGGAGGCATATCAAATGAGCAGTTCTTC. The full variable domain, its missing parts supplied by reference TRBV7-3 and TRBJ2-1, is GAGVSQTPSNKVTEKGKYVELRCDPISGHTALYWYRQSLGQGPEFLIYFQGTGAADDSGLPNDRFFAVRPEGSVSTLKIQRTERGDSAVYLCASSPIAGGISNEQFFGPGTRLTVL.

This clonotype was seen a few times. This rearrangement joins TRBV12-3 or TRBV12-4 to TRBJ2-1; no firm D call. The CDR3 has 16 residues. Deletions cut 0 bases from V and 0 bases from J, with 9 bases between. CDR3 nucleotide sequence: TGTGCCAGCAGTTTAGCTCGGTTTAGCTCCTACAATGAGCAGTTCTTC. Amino acid sequence: CASSLARFSSYNEQFF.

This clonotype has ten or more counts. The chain carries TRBV20-1 and TRBJ1-2, with D perhaps TRBD1 (5 bases). Germline CDR1 reads DFQATT; CDR2 reads SNEGSKA (reference sequence). The CDR3 extends over 14 amino acids. Trimming cost V 3 bases and J 1 base, with 12 bases left between them. Here the CDR3 DNA reads TGCAGTGCTAGTGGGGGAGTACTTAACTATGGCTACACCTTC. Its translation is CSASGGVLNYGYTF.

This clonotype was detected only a few times. The gene calls are TRBV12-3 or TRBV12-4 and TRBJ2-3, with 10 bases that match TRBD2. J lost 2 bases, V lost 3 bases, and 5 bases had no gene match. This CDR3 has 16 residues. CDR3: CASSFRTSGYTDTQYF. As DNA, the CDR3 is TGTGCCAGCAGTTTCCGGACTAGCGGCTACACAGATACGCAGTATTTT.

This clonotype showed up many times. For the CDR3, the DNA is TGTGCCAGCAGCCCGGGGAGAGAGCAGTTCTTC. Its translation: CASSPGREQFF. The rearrangement joins TRBV9 to TRBJ2-1, with TRBD2 as a possible D gene (5 bases). V lost 4 bases, J lost 10 bases, and 9 bases lay in between. Per the germline V gene, CDR1 is SGDLS and CDR2 is YYNGEE. The CDR3 runs to 11 residues.

This clonotype was seen a few times. V usage is TRBV5-4 and J usage is TRBJ2-7; 8 positions agree with TRBD1. Germline V gene sequence: CDR1 SGHNT, CDR2 YYREEE (reference sequence). Trimming at V came to 4 bases and at J to 5 bases, leaving 2 bases not matched to a gene. This CDR3 contains 12 residues. CDR3 loop: CASSATGDEQYF. Written as DNA, the CDR3 is TGTGCCAGCAGCGCGACAGGGGACGAGCAGTACTTC.

This clonotype occurred many times. The chain couples TRBV29-1 to TRBJ2-1; D ambiguous. Germline V CDR1 and CDR2: SQVTM, ANQGSEA. With 4 bases removed from V and 5 bases from J, the gap between germline ends came to 9 bases. The CDR3 is 12 residues long. CDR3 protein: CSVVTDHNEQFF. The CDR3 DNA is TGCAGCGTTGTGACGGATCACAATGAGCAGTTCTTC.

The chain combines TRBV3-1 with TRBJ2-3; maybe TRBD2 (5 bases). Trimming pared 2 bases from V and 1 base from J, leaving 10 bases between. The germline CDR1 and CDR2 sequences are LGHDT and YNNKEL (reference sequence). The CDR3 is 15 amino acids. CDR3 bases: TGTGCCAGCAGCCAACACGAGGGTGGCACAGATACGCAGTATTTT. It encodes CASSQHEGGTDTQYF.

The chain has TRBV4-1 and TRBJ2-3; TRBD1 matches at 7 bases. V shed 1 base and J 6 bases; nucleotides not matched to a gene: 7. The germline gives CDR1 MGHRA, CDR2 YSYEKL. This CDR3 has 15 residues. CDR3 in amino acids: CASSQAGTVADTQYF. DNA for the CDR3: TGCGCCAGCAGCCAAGCCGGGACAGTGGCTGATACGCAGTATTTT.

This clonotype was detected many times. This chain links TRBV6-5 with TRBJ2-2; D not certain. The CDR3 length is 13 residues. The germline V gene has CDR1 MNHEY and CDR2 SVGAGI. V shed 2 bases and J shed 3 bases, with 4 bases lying between them. CDR3 nucleotides: TGTGCCAGCAGTTACCCTTACACCGGGGAGCTGTTTTTT. It specifies CASSYPYTGELFF.

The CDR3 nucleotides read TGTGCCAGCAGCTTACTACTTGGGGGGACTGAAGCTTTCTTT. Translation gives CASSLLLGGTEAFF. The genes are TRBV5-6 and TRBJ1-1; possible D gene TRBD1, 5 bases. Trimming left V 2 bases short and J 5 bases short, with 13 bases between. Germline V CDR1 and CDR2: SGHDT, YYEEEE. The CDR3 contains 14 residues.

The chain links TRBV5-1 to TRBJ2-3; D unresolved. This CDR3 comprises 10 residues. The V gene's germline CDR1 is SGHRS and CDR2 YFSETQ. V gave up 0 bases and J gave up 7 bases, with 0 bases separating them. DNA for the CDR3: TGCGCCAGCAGCTTGGATACGCAGTATTTT. This encodes CASSLDTQYF.

The chain links TRBV5-6 to TRBJ2-3; D gene ambiguous. Trimming stripped 3 bases from V and 5 bases from J, with 4 bases between. Germline V gene sequence: CDR1 SGHDT, CDR2 YYEEEE. This CDR3 has 11 amino acids. The CDR3 protein is CASSWRDTQYF. The CDR3 nucleotides are TGTGCCAGCAGCTGGAGAGATACGCAGTATTTT.

The chain has TRBV9 and TRBJ2-1; D gene unclear. V was clipped by 1 base and J by 9 bases, with 17 bases between them. Germline CDR1 and CDR2: SGDLS and YYNGEE. This CDR3 is 15 amino acids long. As DNA, the CDR3 is TGTGCCAGCAGCGTACACCGTAGCTCCGATATTGAGCAGTTCTTC. Encoded protein: CASSVHRSSDIEQFF.